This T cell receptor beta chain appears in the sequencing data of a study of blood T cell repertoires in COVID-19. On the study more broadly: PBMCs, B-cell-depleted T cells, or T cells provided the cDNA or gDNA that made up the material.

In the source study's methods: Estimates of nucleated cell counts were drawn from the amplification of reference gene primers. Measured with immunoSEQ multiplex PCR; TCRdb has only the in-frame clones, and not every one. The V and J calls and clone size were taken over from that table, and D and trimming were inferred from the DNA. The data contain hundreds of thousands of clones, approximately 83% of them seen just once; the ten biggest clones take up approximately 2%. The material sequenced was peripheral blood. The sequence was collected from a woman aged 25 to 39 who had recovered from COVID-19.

The CDR3 bases are TGCGCCAGCAGTCGGGCCACTTCTGGGGCCAACGTCCTGACTTTC. Translating gives CASSRATSGANVLTF. The V gene is TRBV23-1, the J gene TRBJ2-6, with D hard to call. TRBV23-1 is an ORF for which the function is uncertain. V lost 4 bases and J 1 base, leaving 8 bases between the germline ends. CDR3 size: 15 residues.